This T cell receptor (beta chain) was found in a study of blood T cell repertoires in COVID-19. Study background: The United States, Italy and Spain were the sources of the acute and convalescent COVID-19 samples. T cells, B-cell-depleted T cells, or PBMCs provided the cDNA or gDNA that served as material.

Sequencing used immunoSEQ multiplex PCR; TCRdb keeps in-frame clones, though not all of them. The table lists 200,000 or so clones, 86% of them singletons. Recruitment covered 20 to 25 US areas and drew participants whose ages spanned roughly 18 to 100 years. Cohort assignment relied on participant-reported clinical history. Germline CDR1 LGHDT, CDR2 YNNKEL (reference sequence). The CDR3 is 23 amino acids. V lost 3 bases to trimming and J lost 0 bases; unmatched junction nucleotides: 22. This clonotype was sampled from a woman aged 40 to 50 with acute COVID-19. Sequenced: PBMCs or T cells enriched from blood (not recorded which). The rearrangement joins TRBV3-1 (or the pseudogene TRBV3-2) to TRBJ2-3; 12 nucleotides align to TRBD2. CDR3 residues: CASSQRFSVGLTGTSGSTDTQYF. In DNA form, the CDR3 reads TGTGCCAGCAGCCAGCGATTCTCCGTGGGGCTGACCGGGACTAGCGGGAGCACAGATACGCAGTATTTT.